This record looks at one TCR beta chain sequence and its context. In germline, CDR1 is SEHNR, CDR2 FQNEAQ (reference sequence). The CDR3 covers 14 residues. V lost 5 bases and J 3 bases, leaving 14 bases between the germline ends. In the authors' workflow: Reference gene primer amplification gave nucleated cell count estimates. Some clones are missing from TCRdb's copy, which holds only in-frame ones; the method was immunoSEQ multiplex PCR. V and J calls plus clone size are reproduced from that table; the DNA served to infer D and trimming. The sample includes approximately 200,000 clones, roughly four fifths of them seen just once. This entry comes from a study of blood T cell repertoires in COVID-19. At the level of the study: Whether acute or convalescent, the COVID-19 samples came from the United States, Italy and Spain. PBMCs, B-cell-depleted T cells, or T cells were the source of the cDNA or gDNA that made up the material.

The sequenced material came from peripheral blood. The sequence came from a woman in her 50s with acute or convalescent COVID-19. The V gene is TRBV7-9, the J gene TRBJ2-7, with D hard to call. Written as DNA, the CDR3 is TGTGCCAGCAGCCCCATTACCGAACTCTACGAGCAGTACTTC. Its translation is CASSPITELYEQYF.